The 18 T cell receptor beta chains in this list originate from one sample, sequenced in a study of blood T cell repertoires in COVID-19. The method was immunoSEQ multiplex PCR; TCRdb's version includes in-frame clones alone and lacks a portion of them. The table records about 160,000 clones, approximately 91% of them present only once. Sequenced material: peripheral blood. These receptors all come from a man aged 18 to 35 with acute or convalescent COVID-19.

The CDR3 nucleotides read TGTGCCAGCAGCCAAACGGGGCAGAGGGGAGGGACCCAGTACTTC. This codes for CASSQTGQRGGTQYF. The genes are TRBV3-1 (or the pseudogene TRBV3-2) and TRBJ2-5; TRBD2 is a possible D gene (6 bases). The V end was cut by 2 bases, the J end by 7 bases, with 17 bases between. CDR1 and CDR2 (germline): LGHDT, YNNKEL (reference sequence). CDR3 length: 15 amino acids.

The rearrangement uses TRBV10-3 and TRBJ1-2; no firm D call. The CDR3 covers 12 residues. Germline V gene sequence: CDR1 ENHRY, CDR2 SYGVKD. Trimming took off 2 bases at V and 6 bases at J, with 7 bases between the two ends. CDR3 in amino acids: CAISEIRDGYTF. Here the CDR3 DNA reads TGTGCCATCAGTGAGATTCGGGATGGCTACACCTTC.

The chain uses TRBV5-1 and TRBJ2-3; no reliable D call. The CDR3 length is 13 residues. Germline V lookup: CDR1 SGHRS, CDR2 YFSETQ. The germline V and J ends were trimmed by 5 bases and 2 bases, with 9 bases remaining between them. The CDR3 sequence is CASRTTYTDTQYF. CDR3 coding DNA: TGCGCCAGCAGGACGACTTACACAGATACGCAGTATTTT.

This chain uses TRBV4-2 with TRBJ1-2, with a weak D call TRBD1 (6 bases). Germline V CDR1 and CDR2: LGHNA, YNFKEQ. V was cut by 0 bases and J by 7 bases, with 12 bases left in between. The CDR3 extends over 14 amino acids. The CDR3 DNA sequence: TGTGCCAGCAGCCAAGACGCAGGGGATTCTGGCTACACCTTC. Protein sequence: CASSQDAGDSGYTF.

To note about this clone: A junction end diverges from the germline sequence, so it may reflect a read error. CDR3 in DNA: TGTGCCAGCAGCCTAAAGCCGGGACAGGTTGGCTTT. Protein: CASSLKPGQVGF. The chain recombines TRBV7-8 with TRBJ1-1, with 8 bases that match TRBD1. Germline V CDR1 and CDR2: SGHVS, FQNEAQ. This CDR3 has 12 amino acids.

The rearrangement joins TRBV4-1 to TRBJ2-1; 8 bases agree with TRBD2. Germline-derived CDR1 and CDR2 are MGHRA and YSYEKL. The V and J ends lost 3 bases and 3 bases, in that order; junction bases with no gene match: 7. The CDR3 totals 16 residues. The CDR3 sequence: CASSHLLAELYNEQFF. Written as DNA, the CDR3 is TGCGCCAGCAGCCACCTACTAGCGGAGCTCTACAATGAGCAGTTCTTC.

In this sample, this clone turned up once. The V gene is TRBV6-5, the J gene TRBJ2-7; 8 positions match TRBD1. Germline CDR1 reads MNHEY; CDR2 reads SVGAGI. J gave up 3 bases and V 5 bases, and 6 bases lay outside the gene matches. The CDR3 length is 14 residues. The CDR3 reads CASSTGGIFYEQYF. CDR3 sequence (DNA): TGTGCCAGCAGTACAGGGGGTATTTTCTACGAGCAGTACTTC.

This chain joins TRBV7-8 and TRBJ1-4, with D possibly TRBD1 on 5 matching bases. Germline V gene lookup returns CDR1 SGHVS and CDR2 FQNEAQ. The CDR3 covers 15 residues. With 1 base removed from V and 7 bases from J, the gap between germline ends came to 13 bases. For the CDR3, the DNA is TGTGCCAGCAGCTTAGGTGACAGAAGGAGTGAAAAACTGTTTTTT. Translated, it gives CASSLGDRRSEKLFF.

The chain uses TRBV10-3 and TRBJ2-2; the D gene is possibly TRBD1 (6 bases). Trimming pared 3 bases from V and 8 bases from J, leaving 16 bases between. The CDR3 totals 15 residues. Germline V lookup: CDR1 ENHRY, CDR2 SYGVKD. In DNA form, the CDR3 reads TGTGCCATCAGTGACTGGAACAGGGAAAGGGGGGAGCTGTTTTTT. It yields the protein CAISDWNRERGELFF.

The CDR3 DNA sequence: TGTGCCAGCAGCCAAGTAAACACTGAAGCTTTCTTT. This codes for CASSQVNTEAFF. The V gene is TRBV3-1 (or the pseudogene TRBV3-2), the J gene TRBJ1-1; D remains ambiguous. Germline V gene lookup returns CDR1 LGHDT and CDR2 YNNKEL (reference sequence). CDR3 length: 12 amino acids. V lost 1 base and J 2 bases, leaving 2 bases between the germline ends.

Only one count was recorded for this clone. V is TRBV7-9 and J is TRBJ1-2; TRBD1 matches 8 bases. The CDR3 contains 17 residues. The trim removed 3 bases at V and 1 base at J, leaving 10 bases unmatched. Germline assignment: CDR1 SEHNR and CDR2 FQNEAQ (reference sequence). The DNA for the CDR3 is TGTGCCAGCAGCTTTGGCGCAGGGGGCGCCTATAACTATGGCTACACCTTC. It specifies CASSFGAGGAYNYGYTF.

The chain carries TRBV24-1 and TRBJ2-2; 7 bases match TRBD1. V lost 1 base, J lost 5 bases, and 12 bases stayed unmatched. Germline V gene data show CDR1 as KGHDR and CDR2 as SFDVKD. The CDR3 extends over 18 amino acids. CDR3 in amino acids: CATSDLPRATRGTGELFF. The CDR3 nucleotides read TGTGCCACCAGTGATTTACCCCGGGCCACCAGGGGGACCGGGGAGCTGTTTTTT.

The DNA for the CDR3 is TGTGCCAGCAGTTTGACTAGCGGGGGGGCCCGGGATACGCAGTATTTT. Its translation is CASSLTSGGARDTQYF. The chain is built from TRBV7-6 and TRBJ2-3, with 14 bases aligning to TRBD2. This CDR3 contains 16 residues. Looked up from germline, CDR1 is SGHVS and CDR2 is FNYEAQ. Trimming removed 6 bases from V and 6 bases from J; junction bases left unmatched: 8.

CDR3 in amino acids: CASSQDGVTGPGNTIYF. The CDR3, as DNA: TGTGCCAGCAGCCAAGACGGGGTAACAGGGCCTGGAAACACCATATATTTT. J is TRBJ1-3 and V is TRBV14; TRBD1 might be the D (6 bases). This CDR3 region has 17 residues. Germline assignment: CDR1 SGHDN and CDR2 FVKESK. Trimming cost V 0 bases and J 2 bases, with 14 bases left between them.

The V and J genes are TRBV6-5 and TRBJ2-3, with TRBD2 matching 7 bases. Per germline, CDR1 MNHEY and CDR2 SVGAGI. The CDR3 spans 15 residues. Trimming at V came to 7 bases and at J to 2 bases, leaving 9 bases not matched to a gene. This CDR3 is CASNQQSGTTDTQYF. The CDR3 DNA sequence: TGTGCCAGCAACCAACAAAGCGGGACCACAGATACGCAGTATTTT.

The CDR3 spells CASSSNRRGTGELFF. The CDR3 DNA reads as TGTGCCAGCAGCTCTAATCGTCGGGGCACCGGGGAGCTGTTTTTT. The rearrangement uses TRBV7-2 and TRBJ2-2; D may be TRBD2 (5 bases). Germline CDR1 SGHTA, CDR2 FQGNSA. V was trimmed by 4 bases and J by 4 bases, leaving 13 bases between them. This CDR3 has 15 amino acids.

The gene calls are TRBV10-1 and TRBJ2-3; 8 nucleotides agree with TRBD1. The J segment lost 1 base and the V segment lost 8 bases, leaving 5 bases of the junction unmatched. Germline assignment: CDR1 WNHNN and CDR2 SYGVQD (reference sequence). This CDR3 spans 14 amino acids. This CDR3 reads CASSGTGRTDTQYF. In DNA form, the CDR3 reads TGCGCCAGCTCCGGGACAGGCCGCACAGATACGCAGTATTTT.

V and J are TRBV11-2 and TRBJ1-2; a possible D gene is TRBD1 (6 bases). V dropped 1 base and J dropped 6 bases, with 18 bases sitting between them. The CDR3 runs to 16 residues. The V gene's germline CDR1 is SGHAT and CDR2 FQNNGV. The CDR3 nucleotides read TGTGCCAGCAGCTTAGTTGGGGGTACAGGGTCGGATGGCTACACCTTC. It is translated as CASSLVGGTGSDGYTF.